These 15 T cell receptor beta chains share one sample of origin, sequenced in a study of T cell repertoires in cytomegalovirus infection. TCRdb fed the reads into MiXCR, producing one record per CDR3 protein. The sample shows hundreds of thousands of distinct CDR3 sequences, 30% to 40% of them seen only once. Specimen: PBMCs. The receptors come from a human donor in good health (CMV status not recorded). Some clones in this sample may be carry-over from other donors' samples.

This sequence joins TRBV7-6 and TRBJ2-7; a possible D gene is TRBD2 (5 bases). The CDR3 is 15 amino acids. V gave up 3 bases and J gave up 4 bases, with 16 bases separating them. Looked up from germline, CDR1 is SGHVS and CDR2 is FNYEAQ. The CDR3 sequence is CASSLGITRVYEQYF. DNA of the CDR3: TGTGCCAGCAGCTTGGGGATTACGCGGGTTTACGAGCAGTACTTC.

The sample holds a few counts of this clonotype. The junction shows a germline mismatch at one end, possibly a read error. The CDR3 coding sequence is TGCGCCAGCAGCCACCCGATGGACAGCTATGATTCACCCCTCCACTTT. Translating gives CASSHPMDSYDSPLHF. The V call is TRBV4-1, the J call TRBJ1-6, with a possible D match to TRBD1 (6 bases). The CDR3 is 16 amino acids. Germline V gene sequence: CDR1 MGHRA, CDR2 YSYEKL.

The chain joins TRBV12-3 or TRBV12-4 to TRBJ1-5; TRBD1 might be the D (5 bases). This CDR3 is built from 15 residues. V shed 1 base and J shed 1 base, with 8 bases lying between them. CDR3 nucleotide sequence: TGTGCCAGCAGTTTAGTGGACATCAGCAATCAGCCCCAGCATTTT. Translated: CASSLVDISNQPQHF.

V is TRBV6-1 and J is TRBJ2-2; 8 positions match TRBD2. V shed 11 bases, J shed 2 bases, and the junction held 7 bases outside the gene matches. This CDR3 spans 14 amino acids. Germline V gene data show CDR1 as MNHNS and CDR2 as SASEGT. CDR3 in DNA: TGTGCCCTCCCGGGGGGGGCCAACACCGGGGAGCTGTTTTTT. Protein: CALPGGANTGELFF.

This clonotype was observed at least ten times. CDR3 DNA: TGTGCCAGCAGCACTTACAGCCCGGGACAGGGGGGATCACCCCTCCACTTT. Protein sequence: CASSTYSPGQGGSPLHF. This chain connects TRBV7-2 to TRBJ1-6; 11 nucleotides agree with TRBD1. The trim removed 5 bases at V and 10 bases at J, leaving 13 bases unmatched. In germline, CDR1 is SGHTA, CDR2 FQGNSA. This CDR3 is 17 amino acids long.

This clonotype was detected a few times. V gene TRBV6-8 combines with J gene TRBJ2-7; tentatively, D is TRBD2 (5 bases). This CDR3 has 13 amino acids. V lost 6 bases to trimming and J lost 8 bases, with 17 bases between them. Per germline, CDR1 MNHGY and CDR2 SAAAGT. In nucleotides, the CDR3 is TGTGCCAGCAGCGTAAGACCCACGGGGAAGCAGTACTTC. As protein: CASSVRPTGKQYF.

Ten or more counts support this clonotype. The CDR3 sequence: CASNPLETDNEQFF. As DNA, the CDR3 is TGTGCCAGCAACCCCCTGGAAACAGACAATGAGCAGTTCTTC. J is TRBJ2-1 and V is TRBV2; D is uncertain. In germline, CDR1 is SNHLY, CDR2 FYNNEI. The CDR3 spans 14 residues. The V end was cut by 7 bases, the J end by 5 bases, with 15 bases between.

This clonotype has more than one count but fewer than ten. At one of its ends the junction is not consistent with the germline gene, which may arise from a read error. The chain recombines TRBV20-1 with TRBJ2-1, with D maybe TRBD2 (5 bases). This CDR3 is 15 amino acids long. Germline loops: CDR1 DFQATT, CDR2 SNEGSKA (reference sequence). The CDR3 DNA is TGCAGTTCTAGCAATGACCCTGGGCGGTACAATGAGCAGTTCTTC. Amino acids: CSSSNDPGRYNEQFF.

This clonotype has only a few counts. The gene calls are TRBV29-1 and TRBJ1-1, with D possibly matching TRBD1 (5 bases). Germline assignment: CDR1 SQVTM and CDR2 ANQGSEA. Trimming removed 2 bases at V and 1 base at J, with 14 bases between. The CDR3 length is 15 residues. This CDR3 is CSVEKNAGPNTEAFF. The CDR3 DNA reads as TGCAGCGTTGAAAAGAATGCAGGGCCGAACACTGAAGCTTTCTTT.

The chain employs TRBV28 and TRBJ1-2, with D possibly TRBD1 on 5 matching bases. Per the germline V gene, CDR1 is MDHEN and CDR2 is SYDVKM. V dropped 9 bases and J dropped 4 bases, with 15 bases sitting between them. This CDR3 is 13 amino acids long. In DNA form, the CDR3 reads TGTGCCAGTGCGACGGGGCCTCGCTATGGCTACACCTTC. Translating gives CASATGPRYGYTF.

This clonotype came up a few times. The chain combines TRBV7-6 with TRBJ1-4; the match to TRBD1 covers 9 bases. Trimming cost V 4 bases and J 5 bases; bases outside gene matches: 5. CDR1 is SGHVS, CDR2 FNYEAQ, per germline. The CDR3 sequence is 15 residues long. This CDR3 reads CASSSFGQGNEKLFF. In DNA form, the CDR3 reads TGTGCCAGCAGCTCATTTGGACAGGGGAATGAAAAACTGTTTTTT.

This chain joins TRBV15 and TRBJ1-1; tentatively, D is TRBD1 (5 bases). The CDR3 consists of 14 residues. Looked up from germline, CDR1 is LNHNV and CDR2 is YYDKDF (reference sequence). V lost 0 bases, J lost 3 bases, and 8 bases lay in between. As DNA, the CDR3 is TGTGCCACCAGCAGAGATTCGGGGGACACTGAAGCTTTCTTT. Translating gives CATSRDSGDTEAFF.

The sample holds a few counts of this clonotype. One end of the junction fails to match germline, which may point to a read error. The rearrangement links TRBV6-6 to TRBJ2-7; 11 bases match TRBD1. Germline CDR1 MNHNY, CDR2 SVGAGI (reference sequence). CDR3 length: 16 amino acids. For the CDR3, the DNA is TGTGCCAGCAGCTACTTCGGGACAGGGGGACCCTACGAGCAGTACTTC. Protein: CASSYFGTGGPYEQYF.

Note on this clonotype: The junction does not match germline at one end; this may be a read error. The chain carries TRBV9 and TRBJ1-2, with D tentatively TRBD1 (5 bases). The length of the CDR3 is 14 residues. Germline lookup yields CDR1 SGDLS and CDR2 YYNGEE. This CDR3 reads CASTVGQGNYGYTF. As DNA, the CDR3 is TGTGCCAGCACCGTAGGGCAGGGAAACTATGGCTACACCTTC. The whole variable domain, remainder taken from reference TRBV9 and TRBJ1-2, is DSGVTQTPKHLITATGQRVTLRCSPRSGDLSVYWYQQSLDQGLQFLIQYYNGEERAKGNILERFSAQQFPDLHSELNLSSLELGDSALYFCASTVGQGNYGYTFGSGTRLTVV.

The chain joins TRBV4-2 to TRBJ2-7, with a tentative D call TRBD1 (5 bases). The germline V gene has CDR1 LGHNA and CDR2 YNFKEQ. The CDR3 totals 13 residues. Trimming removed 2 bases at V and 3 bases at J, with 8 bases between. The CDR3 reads CASSQQGNYEQYF. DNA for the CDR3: TGTGCCAGCAGCCAACAGGGCAACTACGAGCAGTACTTC.